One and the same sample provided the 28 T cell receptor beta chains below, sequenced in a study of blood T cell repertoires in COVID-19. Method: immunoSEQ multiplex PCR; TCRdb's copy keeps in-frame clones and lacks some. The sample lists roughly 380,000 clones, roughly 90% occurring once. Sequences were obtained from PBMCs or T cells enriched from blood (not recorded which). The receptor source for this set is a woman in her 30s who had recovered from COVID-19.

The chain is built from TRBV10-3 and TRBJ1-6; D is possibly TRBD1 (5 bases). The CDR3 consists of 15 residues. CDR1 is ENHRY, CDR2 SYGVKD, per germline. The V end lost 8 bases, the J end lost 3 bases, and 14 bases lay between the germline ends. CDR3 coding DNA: TGTGCCATCTCCCAGGGAGGGGACTATAATTCACCCCTCCACTTT. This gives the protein CAISQGGDYNSPLHF.

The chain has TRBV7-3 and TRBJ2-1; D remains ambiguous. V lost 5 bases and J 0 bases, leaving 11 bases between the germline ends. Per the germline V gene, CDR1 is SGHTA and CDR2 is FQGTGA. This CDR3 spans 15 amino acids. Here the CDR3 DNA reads TGTGCCAGCAGCCCGGTTTTTTCCTCCTACAATGAGCAGTTCTTC. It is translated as CASSPVFSSYNEQFF.

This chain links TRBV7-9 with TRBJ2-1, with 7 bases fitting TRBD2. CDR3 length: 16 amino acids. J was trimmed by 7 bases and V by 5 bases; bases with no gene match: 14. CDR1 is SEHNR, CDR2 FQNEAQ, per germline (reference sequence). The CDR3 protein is CASSPLLASAVNEQFF. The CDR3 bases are TGTGCCAGCAGCCCCCTACTAGCGTCCGCCGTAAATGAGCAGTTCTTC.

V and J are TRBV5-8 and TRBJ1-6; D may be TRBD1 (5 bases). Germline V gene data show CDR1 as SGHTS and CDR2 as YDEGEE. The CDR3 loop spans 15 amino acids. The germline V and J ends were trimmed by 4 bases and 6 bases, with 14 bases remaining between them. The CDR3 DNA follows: TGTGCCAGCAGCGGCAAGGGGCGGAGTAATTCACCCCTCCACTTT. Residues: CASSGKGRSNSPLHF.

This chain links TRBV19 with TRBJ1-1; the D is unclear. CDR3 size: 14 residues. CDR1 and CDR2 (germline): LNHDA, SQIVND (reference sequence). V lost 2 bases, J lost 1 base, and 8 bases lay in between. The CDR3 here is CASSIQVSNTEAFF. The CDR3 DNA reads TGTGCCAGTAGTATACAGGTCTCGAACACTGAAGCTTTCTTT.

Here the CDR3 DNA reads TGTGCCTGGAGTGTAGGAGCGGGGGCCGGTTCACCCCTCCACTTT. It translates to CAWSVGAGAGSPLHF. The rearrangement links TRBV30 to TRBJ1-6; TRBD1 is a possible D gene (6 bases). Trimming left V 0 bases short and J 9 bases short, with 15 bases between. CDR3 size: 15 residues. Germline V gene lookup returns CDR1 GTSNPN and CDR2 SVGIG (reference sequence).

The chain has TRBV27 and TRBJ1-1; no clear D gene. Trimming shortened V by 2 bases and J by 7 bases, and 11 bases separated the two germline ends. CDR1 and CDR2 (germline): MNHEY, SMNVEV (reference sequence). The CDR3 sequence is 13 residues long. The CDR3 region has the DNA TGTGCCAGCAGTTTAGCGTCGTCACTTGAAGCTTTCTTT. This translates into CASSLASSLEAFF.

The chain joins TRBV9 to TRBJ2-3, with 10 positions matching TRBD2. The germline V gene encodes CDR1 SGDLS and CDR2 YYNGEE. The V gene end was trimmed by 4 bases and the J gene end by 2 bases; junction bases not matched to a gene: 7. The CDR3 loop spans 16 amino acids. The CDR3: CASSLSGGPFTDTQYF. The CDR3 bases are TGTGCCAGCAGCCTTAGCGGGGGGCCATTCACAGATACGCAGTATTTT.

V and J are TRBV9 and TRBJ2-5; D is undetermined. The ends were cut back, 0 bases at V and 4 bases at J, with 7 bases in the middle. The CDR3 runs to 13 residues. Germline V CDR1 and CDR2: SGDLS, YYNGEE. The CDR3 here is CASSVELTETQYF. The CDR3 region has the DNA TGTGCCAGCAGCGTAGAACTAACAGAGACCCAGTACTTC.

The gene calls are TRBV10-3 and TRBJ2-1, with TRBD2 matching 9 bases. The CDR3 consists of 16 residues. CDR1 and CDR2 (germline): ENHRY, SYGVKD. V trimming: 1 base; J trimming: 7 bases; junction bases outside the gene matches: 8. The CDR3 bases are TGTGCCATCAGTGAGTATCGCACTAGCGGGCTTAATGAGCAGTTCTTC. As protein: CAISEYRTSGLNEQFF.

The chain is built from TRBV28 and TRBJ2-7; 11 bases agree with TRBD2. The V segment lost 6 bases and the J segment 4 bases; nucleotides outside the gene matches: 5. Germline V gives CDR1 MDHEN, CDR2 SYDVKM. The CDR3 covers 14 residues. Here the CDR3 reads CASRRTSGLYEQYF. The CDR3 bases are TGTGCCAGCAGAAGGACTAGCGGGTTGTACGAGCAGTACTTC.

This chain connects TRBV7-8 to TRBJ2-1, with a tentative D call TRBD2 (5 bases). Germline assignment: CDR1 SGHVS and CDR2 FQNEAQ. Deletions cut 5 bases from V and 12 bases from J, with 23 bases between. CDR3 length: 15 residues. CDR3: CASSQDLLIRYRQFF. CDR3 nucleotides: TGTGCCAGCAGCCAGGACTTACTAATTCGGTATAGGCAGTTCTTC.

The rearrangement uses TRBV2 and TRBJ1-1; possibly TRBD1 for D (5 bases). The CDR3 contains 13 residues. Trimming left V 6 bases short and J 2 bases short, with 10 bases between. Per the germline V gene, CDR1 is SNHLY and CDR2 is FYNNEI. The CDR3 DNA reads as TGTGCCAGCAGAGCTGACAGAAACACTGAAGCTTTCTTT. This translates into CASRADRNTEAFF. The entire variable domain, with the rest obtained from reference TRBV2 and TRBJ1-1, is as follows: EPEVTQTPSHQVTQMGQEVILRCVPISNHLYFYWYRQILGQKVEFLVSFYNNEISEKSEIFDDQFSVERPDGSNFTLKIRSTKLEDSAMYFCASRADRNTEAFFGQGTRLTVV.

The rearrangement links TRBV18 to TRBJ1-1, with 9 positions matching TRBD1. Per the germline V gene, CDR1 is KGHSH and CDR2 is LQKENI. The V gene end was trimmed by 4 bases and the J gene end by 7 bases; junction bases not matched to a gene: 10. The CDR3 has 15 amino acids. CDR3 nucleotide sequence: TGTGCCAGCTCACTTTCCTCACCGGGACAGGGTGAAGCTTTCTTT. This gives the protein CASSLSSPGQGEAFF.

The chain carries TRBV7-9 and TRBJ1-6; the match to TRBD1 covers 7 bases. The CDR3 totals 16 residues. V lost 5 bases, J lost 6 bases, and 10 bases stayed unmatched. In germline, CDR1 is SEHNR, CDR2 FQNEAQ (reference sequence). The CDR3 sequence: CASSPNRGSFNSPLHF. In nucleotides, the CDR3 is TGTGCCAGCAGCCCAAACAGGGGTTCTTTTAATTCACCCCTCCACTTT.

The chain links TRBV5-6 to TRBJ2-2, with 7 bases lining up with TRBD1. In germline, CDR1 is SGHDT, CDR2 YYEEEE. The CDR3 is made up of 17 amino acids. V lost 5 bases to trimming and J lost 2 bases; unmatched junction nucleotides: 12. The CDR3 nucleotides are TGTGCCAGCAGACTATTGGGGACAGACTTTAACACCGGGGAGCTGTTTTTT. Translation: CASRLLGTDFNTGELFF.

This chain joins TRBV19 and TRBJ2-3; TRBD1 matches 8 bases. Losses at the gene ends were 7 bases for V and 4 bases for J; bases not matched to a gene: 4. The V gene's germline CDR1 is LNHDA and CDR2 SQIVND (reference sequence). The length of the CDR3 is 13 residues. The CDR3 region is CASKPQGADTQYF. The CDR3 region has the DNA TGTGCCAGTAAACCACAGGGGGCAGATACGCAGTATTTT.

CDR3 in amino acids: CASSPYLDREGQPQHF. Here the CDR3 DNA reads TGTGCCAGCAGTCCCTACCTCGACAGGGAAGGTCAGCCCCAGCATTTT. This chain uses TRBV27 with TRBJ1-5; 7 nucleotides align to TRBD1. Germline assignment: CDR1 MNHEY and CDR2 SMNVEV (reference sequence). Trimming cost V 5 bases and J 6 bases; bases outside gene matches: 13. The CDR3 loop spans 16 amino acids.

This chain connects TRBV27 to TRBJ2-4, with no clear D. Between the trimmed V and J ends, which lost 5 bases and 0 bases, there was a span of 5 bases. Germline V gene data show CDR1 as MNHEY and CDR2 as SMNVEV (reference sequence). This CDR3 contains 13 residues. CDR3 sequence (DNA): TGTGCCAGCAGTCAGTTAGCCAAAAACATTCAGTACTTC. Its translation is CASSQLAKNIQYF.

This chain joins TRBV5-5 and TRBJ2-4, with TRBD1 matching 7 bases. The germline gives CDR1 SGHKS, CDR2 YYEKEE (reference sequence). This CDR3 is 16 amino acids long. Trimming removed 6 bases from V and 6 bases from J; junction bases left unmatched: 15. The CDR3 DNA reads TGTGCCAGCACCCGACAATCTGGCCCAGGGGGAAACATTCAGTACTTC. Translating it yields CASTRQSGPGGNIQYF.

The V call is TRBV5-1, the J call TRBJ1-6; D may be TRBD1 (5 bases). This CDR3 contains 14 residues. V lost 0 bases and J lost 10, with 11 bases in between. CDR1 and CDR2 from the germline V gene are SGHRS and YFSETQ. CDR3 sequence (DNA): TGCGCCAGCAGCTTGGGACGGGGGAAGTCACCCCTCCACTTT. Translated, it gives CASSLGRGKSPLHF.

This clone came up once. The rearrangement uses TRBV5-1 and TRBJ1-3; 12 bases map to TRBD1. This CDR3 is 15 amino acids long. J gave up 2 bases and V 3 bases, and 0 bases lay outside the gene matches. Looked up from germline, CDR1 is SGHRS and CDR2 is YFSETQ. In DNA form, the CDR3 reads TGCGCCAGCAGCTGGGACAGGGGGCCTGGAAACACCATATATTTT. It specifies CASSWDRGPGNTIYF.

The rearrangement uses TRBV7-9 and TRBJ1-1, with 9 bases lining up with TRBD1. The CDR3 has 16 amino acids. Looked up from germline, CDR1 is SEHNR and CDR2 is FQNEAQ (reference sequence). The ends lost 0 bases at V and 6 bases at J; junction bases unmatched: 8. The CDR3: CASSLARDRVLAEAFF. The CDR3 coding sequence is TGTGCCAGCAGCTTAGCGAGGGACAGGGTTCTCGCTGAAGCTTTCTTT.

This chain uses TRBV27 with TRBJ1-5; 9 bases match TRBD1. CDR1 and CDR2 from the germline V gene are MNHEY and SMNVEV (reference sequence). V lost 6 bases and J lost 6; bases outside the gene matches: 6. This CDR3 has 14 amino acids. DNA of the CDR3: TGTGCCAGCAGACCGACAGGGGGGATTCAGCCCCAGCATTTT. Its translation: CASRPTGGIQPQHF.

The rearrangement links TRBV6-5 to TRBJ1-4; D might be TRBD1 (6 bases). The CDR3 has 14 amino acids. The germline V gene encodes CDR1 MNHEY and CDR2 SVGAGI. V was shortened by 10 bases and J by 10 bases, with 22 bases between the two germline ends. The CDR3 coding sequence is TGTGCCACCCAATTCAACAGGGATGGTGGAAAACTGTTTTTT. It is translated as CATQFNRDGGKLFF.

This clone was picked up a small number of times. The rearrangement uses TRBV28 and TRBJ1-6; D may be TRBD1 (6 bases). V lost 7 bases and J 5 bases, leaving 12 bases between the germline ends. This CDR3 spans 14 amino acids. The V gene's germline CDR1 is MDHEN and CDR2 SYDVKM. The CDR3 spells CASMAQGHNSPLHF. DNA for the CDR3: TGTGCCAGCATGGCACAGGGACATAATTCACCCCTCCACTTT.

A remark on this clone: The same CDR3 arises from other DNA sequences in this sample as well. CDR3 in amino acids: CASSLGTGITEAFF. The CDR3 DNA is TGCGCCAGCAGCTTAGGAACAGGGATAACTGAAGCTTTCTTT. The V and J genes are TRBV5-1 and TRBJ1-1; possibly TRBD1 for D (6 bases). Germline V gene data show CDR1 as SGHRS and CDR2 as YFSETQ. CDR3 length equals 14 residues. Trimming removed 2 bases from V and 5 bases from J, with 13 bases in between.

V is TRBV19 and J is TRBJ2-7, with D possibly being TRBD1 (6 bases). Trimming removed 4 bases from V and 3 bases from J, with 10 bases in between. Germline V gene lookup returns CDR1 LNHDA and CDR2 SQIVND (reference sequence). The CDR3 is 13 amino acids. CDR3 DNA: TGTGCCAGTAGTAACCTACAGGGCTACGAGCAGTACTTC. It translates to CASSNLQGYEQYF.